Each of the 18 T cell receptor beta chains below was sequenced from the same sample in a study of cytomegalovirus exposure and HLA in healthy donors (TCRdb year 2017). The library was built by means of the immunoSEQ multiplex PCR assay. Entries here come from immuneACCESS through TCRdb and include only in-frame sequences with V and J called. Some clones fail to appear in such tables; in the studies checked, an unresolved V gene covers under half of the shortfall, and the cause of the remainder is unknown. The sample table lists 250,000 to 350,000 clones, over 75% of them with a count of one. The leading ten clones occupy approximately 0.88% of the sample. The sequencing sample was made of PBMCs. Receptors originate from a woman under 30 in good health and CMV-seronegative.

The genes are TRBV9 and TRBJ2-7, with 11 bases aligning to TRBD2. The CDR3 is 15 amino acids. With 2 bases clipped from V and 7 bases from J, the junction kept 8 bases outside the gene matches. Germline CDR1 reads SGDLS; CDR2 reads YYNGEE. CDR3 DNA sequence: TGTGCCAGCAGCGTTGGGACTAGCGGAACGGGGGAGCAGTACTTC. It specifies CASSVGTSGTGEQYF. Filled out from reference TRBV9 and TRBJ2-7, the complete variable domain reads DSGVTQTPKHLITATGQRVTLRCSPRSGDLSVYWYQQSLDQGLQFLIQYYNGEERAKGNILERFSAQQFPDLHSELNLSSLELGDSALYFCASSVGTSGTGEQYFGPGTRLTVT.

CDR3 in DNA: TGTGCCAGCAGTTCCTCGAAGCTAGCGGGAGCGGCCGATGAGCAGTTCTTC. It is translated as CASSSSKLAGAADEQFF. This chain joins TRBV28 and TRBJ2-1; TRBD2 agrees at 10 bases. The CDR3 is 17 residues long. V lost 4 bases, J lost 8 bases, and 14 bases stayed unmatched. The germline V gene has CDR1 MDHEN and CDR2 SYDVKM.

CDR3 bases: TGTGCCAGCAGCGCAACGGGGGGAGCCAATCAGCCCCAGCATTTT. Amino acids: CASSATGGANQPQHF. V is TRBV9 and J is TRBJ1-5; D might be TRBD1 (5 bases). Per the germline V gene, CDR1 is SGDLS and CDR2 is YYNGEE. This CDR3 contains 15 residues. Deletions cut 3 bases from V and 3 bases from J, with 13 bases between.

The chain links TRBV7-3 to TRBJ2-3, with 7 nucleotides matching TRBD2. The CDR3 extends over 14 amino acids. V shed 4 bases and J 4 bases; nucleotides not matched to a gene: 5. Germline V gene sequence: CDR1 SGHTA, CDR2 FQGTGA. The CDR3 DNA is TGTGCCAGCAGCTATGTCGCGGGAGCAGATACGCAGTATTTT. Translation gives CASSYVAGADTQYF.

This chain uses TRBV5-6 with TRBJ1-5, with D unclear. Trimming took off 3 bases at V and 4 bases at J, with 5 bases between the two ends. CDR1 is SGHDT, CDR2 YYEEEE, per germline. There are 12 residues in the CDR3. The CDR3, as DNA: TGTGCCAGCAGCTCCCCGAATCAGCCCCAGCATTTT. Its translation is CASSSPNQPQHF. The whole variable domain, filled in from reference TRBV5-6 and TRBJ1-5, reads DAGVTQSPTHLIKTRGQQVTLRCSPKSGHDTVSWYQQALGQGPQFIFQYYEEEERQRGNFPDRFSGHQFPNYSSELNVNALLLGDSALYLCASSSPNQPQHFGDGTRLSIL.

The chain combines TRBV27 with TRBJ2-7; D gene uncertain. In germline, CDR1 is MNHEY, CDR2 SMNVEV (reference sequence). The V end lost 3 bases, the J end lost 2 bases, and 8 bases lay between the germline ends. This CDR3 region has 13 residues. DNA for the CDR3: TGTGCCAGCAGTTTGGCGGTAGCCTACGAGCAGTACTTC. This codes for CASSLAVAYEQYF.

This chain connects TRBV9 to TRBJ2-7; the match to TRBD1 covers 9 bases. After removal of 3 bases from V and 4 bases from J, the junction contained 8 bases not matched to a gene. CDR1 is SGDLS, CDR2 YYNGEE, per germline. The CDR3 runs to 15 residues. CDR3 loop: CASSGGQGYRYEQYF. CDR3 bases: TGTGCCAGCAGCGGGGGACAGGGATATAGGTACGAGCAGTACTTC.

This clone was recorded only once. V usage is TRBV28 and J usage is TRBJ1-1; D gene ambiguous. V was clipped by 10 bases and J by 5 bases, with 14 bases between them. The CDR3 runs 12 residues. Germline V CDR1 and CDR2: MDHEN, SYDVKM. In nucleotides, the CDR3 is TGTGCCACCGCAGCGATCAATACTGAAGCTTTCTTT. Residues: CATAAINTEAFF.

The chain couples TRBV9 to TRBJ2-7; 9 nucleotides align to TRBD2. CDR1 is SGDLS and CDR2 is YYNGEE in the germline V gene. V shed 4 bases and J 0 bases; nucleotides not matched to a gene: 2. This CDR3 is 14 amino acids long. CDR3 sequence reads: CASSLAGSSYEQYF. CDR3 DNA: TGTGCCAGCAGCCTAGCGGGGAGCTCCTACGAGCAGTACTTC.

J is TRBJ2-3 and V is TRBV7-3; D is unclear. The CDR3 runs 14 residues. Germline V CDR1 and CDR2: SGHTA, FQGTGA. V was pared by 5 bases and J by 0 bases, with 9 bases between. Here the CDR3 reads CASSPPGSTDTQYF. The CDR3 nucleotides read TGTGCCAGCAGCCCACCCGGGAGCACAGATACGCAGTATTTT. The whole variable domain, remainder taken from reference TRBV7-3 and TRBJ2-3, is GAGVSQTPSNKVTEKGKYVELRCDPISGHTALYWYRQSLGQGPEFLIYFQGTGAADDSGLPNDRFFAVRPEGSVSTLKIQRTERGDSAVYLCASSPPGSTDTQYFGPGTRLTVL.

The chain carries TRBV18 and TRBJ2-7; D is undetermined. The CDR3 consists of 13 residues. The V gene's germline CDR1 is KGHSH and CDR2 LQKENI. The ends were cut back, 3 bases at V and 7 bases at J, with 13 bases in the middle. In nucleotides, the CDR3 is TGTGCCAGCTCACCGCCTACCTTGGTTGAGCAGTACTTC. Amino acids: CASSPPTLVEQYF.

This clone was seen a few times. CDR3 nucleotide sequence: TGTGCCAGCAGTTACGGTTACTCCTATGGCTACACCTTC. Protein: CASSYGYSYGYTF. The chain employs TRBV6-5 and TRBJ1-2; D call uncertain. The CDR3 contains 13 residues. Germline lookup yields CDR1 MNHEY and CDR2 SVGAGI. The V end was cut by 2 bases, the J end by 4 bases, with 8 bases between.

CDR3 amino acids: CASSLVGLAGAYEQYF. For the CDR3, the DNA is TGTGCCAGCAGCTTAGTGGGACTAGCGGGAGCCTACGAGCAGTACTTC. The chain has TRBV11-2 and TRBJ2-7, with 14 bases that match TRBD2. The trim removed 1 base at V and 2 bases at J, leaving 1 base unmatched. Germline V gene data show CDR1 as SGHAT and CDR2 as FQNNGV. The CDR3 covers 16 residues.

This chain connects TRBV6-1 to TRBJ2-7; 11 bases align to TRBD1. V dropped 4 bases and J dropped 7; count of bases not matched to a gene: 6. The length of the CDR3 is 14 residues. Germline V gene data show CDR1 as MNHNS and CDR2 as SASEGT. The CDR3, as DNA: TGTGCCAGCAGTGGCGGACAGGGGGCGCGTGAGCAGTACTTC. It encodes CASSGGQGAREQYF.

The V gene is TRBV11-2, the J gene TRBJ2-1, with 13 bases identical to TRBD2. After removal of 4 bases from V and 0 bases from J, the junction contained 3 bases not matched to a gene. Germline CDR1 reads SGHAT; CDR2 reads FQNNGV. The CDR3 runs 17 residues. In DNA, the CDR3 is TGTGCCAGCAGCTCAGGGACTAGCGGGAACTCCTACAATGAGCAGTTCTTC. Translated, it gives CASSSGTSGNSYNEQFF. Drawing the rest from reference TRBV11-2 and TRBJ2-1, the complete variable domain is EAGVAQSPRYKIIEKRQSVAFWCNPISGHATLYWYQQILGQGPKLLIQFQNNGVVDDSQLPKDRFSAERLKGVDSTLKIQPAKLEDSAVYLCASSSGTSGNSYNEQFFGPGTRLTVL.

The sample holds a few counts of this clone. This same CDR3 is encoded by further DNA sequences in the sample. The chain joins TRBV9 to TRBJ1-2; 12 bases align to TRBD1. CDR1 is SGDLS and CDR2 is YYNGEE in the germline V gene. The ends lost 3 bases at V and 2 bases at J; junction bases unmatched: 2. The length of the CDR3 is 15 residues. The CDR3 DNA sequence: TGTGCCAGCAGCGCGGGACAGGGGGCGAACTATGGCTACACCTTC. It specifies CASSAGQGANYGYTF.

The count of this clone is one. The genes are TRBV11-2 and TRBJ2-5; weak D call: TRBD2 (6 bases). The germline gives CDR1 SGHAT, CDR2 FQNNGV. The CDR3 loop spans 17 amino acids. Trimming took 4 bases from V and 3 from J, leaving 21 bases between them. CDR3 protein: CASSSAVLAATKETQYF. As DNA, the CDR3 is TGTGCCAGCAGCTCAGCGGTATTAGCGGCCACCAAAGAGACCCAGTACTTC. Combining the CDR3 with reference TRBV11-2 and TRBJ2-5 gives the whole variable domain EAGVAQSPRYKIIEKRQSVAFWCNPISGHATLYWYQQILGQGPKLLIQFQNNGVVDDSQLPKDRFSAERLKGVDSTLKIQPAKLEDSAVYLCASSSAVLAATKETQYFGPGTRLLVL.

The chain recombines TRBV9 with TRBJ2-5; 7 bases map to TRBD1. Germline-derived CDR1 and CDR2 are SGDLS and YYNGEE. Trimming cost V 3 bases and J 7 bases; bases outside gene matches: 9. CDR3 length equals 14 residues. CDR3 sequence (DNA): TGTGCCAGCAGCGAAGGGGGCGGAAAGGTGACCCAGTACTTC. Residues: CASSEGGGKVTQYF.